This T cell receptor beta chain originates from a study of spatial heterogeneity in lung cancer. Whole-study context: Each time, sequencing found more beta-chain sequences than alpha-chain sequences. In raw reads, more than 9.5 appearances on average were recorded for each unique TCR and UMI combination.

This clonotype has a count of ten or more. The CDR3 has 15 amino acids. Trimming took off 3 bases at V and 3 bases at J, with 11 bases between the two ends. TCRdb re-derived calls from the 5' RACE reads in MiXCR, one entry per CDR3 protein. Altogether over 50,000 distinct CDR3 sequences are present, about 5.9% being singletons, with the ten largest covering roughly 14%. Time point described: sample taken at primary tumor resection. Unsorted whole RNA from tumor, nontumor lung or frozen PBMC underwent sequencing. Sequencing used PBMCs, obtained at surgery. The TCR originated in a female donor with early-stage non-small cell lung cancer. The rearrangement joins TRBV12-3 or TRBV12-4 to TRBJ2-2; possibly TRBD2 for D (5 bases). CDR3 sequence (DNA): TGTGCCAGCAGTTTCGGTAGCGCCGACACCGGGGAGCTGTTTTTT. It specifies CASSFGSADTGELFF.